Given below is one TCR beta chain in context. The antigen is not known. The data stem from a study of graft-versus-host responses after intestinal transplantation. Across the study: Recipients received multivisceral, liver-intestinal, or isolated intestinal transplants.

The protocol was immunoSEQ multiplex PCR, while the TCRdb copy is restricted to in-frame clones and leaves out a portion. The sample lists over 120,000 clones; around 90% were seen once. CDR1 MRHNA and CDR2 SNTAGT come from the germline V gene. V dropped 4 bases and J dropped 6 bases, with 13 bases sitting between them. The CDR3 contains 14 residues. General study results and limits: Recipient-marrow GvH clones were detected, some having first appeared in ileum or blood. In patients with graft-donor T cell macrochimerism, allograft graft-versus-host to host-versus-graft clonal ratios were high.

Sequences were derived from unstimulated CD4+ T cells sorted from spleen or lymph node cells, sampled before intestinal transplant. The chain is built from TRBV6-4 and TRBJ2-1; the D gene is possibly TRBD2 (5 bases). The receptor was isolated from a human donor who received an intestinal transplant. In DNA form, the CDR3 reads TGTGCCAGCAGTGCAGCCGGGGTGGGCAATGAGCAGTTCTTC. The encoded protein is CASSAAGVGNEQFF.